These T cell receptor beta chains were read from a single sample in a study of human T cells and chemical hapten exposure. TCRdb recomputed calls from the RACE reads with MiXCR, one row per CDR3 protein. The sample has 180,000 or so distinct CDR3 sequences, roughly 30% seen once. The sample was whole blood, taken in connection with sensitization to the hapten diphenylcyclopropenone (DPC). Receptors were obtained from a woman aged 30 to 39 with alopecia areata. Some clones in this sample may be carry-over from other donors' samples. The CDR3 runs from the conserved cysteine through the conserved F or W.

v_gene | CDR3aa
TRBV12-3/TRBV12-4 | CASSPKWGNTIYF
TRBV2 | CASSDDRRNQPQHF
TRBV28 | CASSLGGADTIYF
TRBV10-2 | CATNQPDRGAYGYTF
TRBV6-5 | CASRWIGANVLTF
TRBV27 | CASGRRTNTGELFF
TRBV3-1 | CASSQVRDSPLHF
TRBV7-2 | CASSLDNSNYGYTF
TRBV2 | CASRESLGPANF
TRBV10-3 | CAITGGTNTEAFF
TRBV4-2 | CASSQAGVLDAMPPQHF
TRBV9 | CASSSGIVDYGYTF
TRBV7-2 | CASSLAVGGLFF
TRBV29-1 | CSVVVAGLGAFF
TRBV7-9 | CASSQRGQGAPGYTF
TRBV9 | CASSVLAGMNNEQFF
TRBV5-1 | CASSLNVGLNTEAFF
TRBV7-2 | CASSLSRDRAHEQYF
TRBV20-1 | CSARGHTDTQYF
TRBV28 | CASSYLEGGNQPQHF
TRBV27 | CASSFLSGRGGSTDTQYF
TRBV6-5 | CASSYAAARGYEQYF
TRBV20-1 | CSTGGTSSYNEQFF
TRBV29-1 | CSVELQGDQPQHF
TRBV3-1 | CASSLSASSYEQYF
TRBV12-3/TRBV12-4 | CASSFTGANVLTF
TRBV28 | CASTTGVRETQYF
TRBV5-1 | CASSSGLAGAREQYF
TRBV27 | CASSPRKFLAASYNEQFF
TRBV29-1 | CSVRQTGQFF
TRBV2 | CASSEWTGVGADTQYF
TRBV7-2 | CASSQGSGGGKTQYF
TRBV29-1 | CSVADRTTNEKLFF
TRBV5-1 | CASSLGTASEAFF
TRBV28 | CASSWGDRDNSPLHF
TRBV12-3/TRBV12-4 | CASTRTPQETQYF
TRBV28 | CASRGRPEAFF
TRBV4-3 | CASSPNPRRGTISNEQFF
TRBV2 | CASMRVGFGNQPQHF
TRBV30 | CAWSFRSGSANF
TRBV10-3 | CAISESSSRFF
TRBV7-9 | CASSLWGTSYNEQFF